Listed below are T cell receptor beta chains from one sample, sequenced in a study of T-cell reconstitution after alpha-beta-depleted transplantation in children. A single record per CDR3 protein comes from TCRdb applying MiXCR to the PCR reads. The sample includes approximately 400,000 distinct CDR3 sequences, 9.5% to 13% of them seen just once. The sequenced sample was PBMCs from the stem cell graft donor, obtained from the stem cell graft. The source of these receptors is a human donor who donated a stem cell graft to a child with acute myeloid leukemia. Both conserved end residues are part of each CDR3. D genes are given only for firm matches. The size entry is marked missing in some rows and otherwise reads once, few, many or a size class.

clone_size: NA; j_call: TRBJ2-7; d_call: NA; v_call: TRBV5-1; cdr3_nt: TGCGCCAGCAGCTTGGGATTAGGACAAATCTACGAGCAGTACTTC; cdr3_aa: CASSLGLGQIYEQYF
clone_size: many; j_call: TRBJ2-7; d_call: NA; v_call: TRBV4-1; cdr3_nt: TGCGCCAGCAGCCAAGATTCCTCAGGGAGACCCTACGAGCAGTACTTC; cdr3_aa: CASSQDSSGRPYEQYF
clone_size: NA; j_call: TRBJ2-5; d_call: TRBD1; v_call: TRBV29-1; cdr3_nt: TGCAGCGTTGAAGCACGCGGACAGGGGGAGACCCAGTACTTC; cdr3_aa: CSVEARGQGETQYF
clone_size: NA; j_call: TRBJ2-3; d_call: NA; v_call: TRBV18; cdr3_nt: TGTGCCAGCTCACCTACCGTTACTCCAGATACGCAGTATTTT; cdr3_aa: CASSPTVTPDTQYF
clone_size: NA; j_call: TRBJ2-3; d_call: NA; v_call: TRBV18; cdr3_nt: TGTGCCAGCTCCCTCAAGGGTGGAGATACGCAGTATTTT; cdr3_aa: CASSLKGGDTQYF
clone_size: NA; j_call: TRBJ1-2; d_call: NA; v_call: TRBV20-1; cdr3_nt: TGCTGTGCTCTGGTGGAAATACGTAGATCTGAAGACTATGGCTACACCTTC; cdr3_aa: CCALVEIRRSEDYGYTF
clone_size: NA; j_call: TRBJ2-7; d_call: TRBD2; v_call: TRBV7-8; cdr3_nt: TGTGCCAGCAGCCGACTGACTAGCGGGCCTCCCTACGAGCAGTACTTC; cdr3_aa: CASSRLTSGPPYEQYF
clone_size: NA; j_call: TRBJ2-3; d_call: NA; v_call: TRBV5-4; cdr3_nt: TGTGCCAGCAGAAACAGGGCCACAGATACGCAGTATTTT; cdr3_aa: CASRNRATDTQYF
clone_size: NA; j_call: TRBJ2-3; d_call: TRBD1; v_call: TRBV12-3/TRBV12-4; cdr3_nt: TGTGCCAGCTTCCGGGACAGGGGTGCAGATACGCAGTATTTT; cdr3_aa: CASFRDRGADTQYF
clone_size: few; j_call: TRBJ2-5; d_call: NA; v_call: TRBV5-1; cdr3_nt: TGCGCCAGCAGCTTGTTCGGGACTGCCCAAGAGACCCAGTACTTC; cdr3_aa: CASSLFGTAQETQYF
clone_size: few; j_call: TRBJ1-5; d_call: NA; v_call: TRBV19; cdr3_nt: TGTGCCAGTAGTATGGGGCGGTCCCTTAGCAATCAGCCCCAGCATTTT; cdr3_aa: CASSMGRSLSNQPQHF
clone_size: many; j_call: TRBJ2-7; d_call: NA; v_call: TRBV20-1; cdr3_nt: TGCAGTGCTCGAGGTCACTACGAGCAGTACTTC; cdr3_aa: CSARGHYEQYF
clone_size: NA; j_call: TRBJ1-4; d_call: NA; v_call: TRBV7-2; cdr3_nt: TGTGCCAGCAGCTTTGGGCAGGGGTATGAAAAACTGTTTTTT; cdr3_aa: CASSFGQGYEKLFF
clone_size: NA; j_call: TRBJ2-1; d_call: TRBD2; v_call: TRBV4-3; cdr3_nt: TGCGCCAGCAGCCTTGGTAGCGGGGGAGAACATGAGCAGTTCTTC; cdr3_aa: CASSLGSGGEHEQFF